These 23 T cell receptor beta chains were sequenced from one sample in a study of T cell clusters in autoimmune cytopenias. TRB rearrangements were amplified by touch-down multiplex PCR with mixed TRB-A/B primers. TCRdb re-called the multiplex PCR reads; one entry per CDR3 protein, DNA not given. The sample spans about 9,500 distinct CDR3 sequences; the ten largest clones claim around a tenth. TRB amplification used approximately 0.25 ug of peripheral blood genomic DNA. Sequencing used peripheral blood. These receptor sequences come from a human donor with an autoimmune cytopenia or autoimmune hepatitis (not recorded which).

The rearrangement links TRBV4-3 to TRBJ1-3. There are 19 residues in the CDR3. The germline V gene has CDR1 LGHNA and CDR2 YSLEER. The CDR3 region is CASSQVWGGPSSSGNTIYF.

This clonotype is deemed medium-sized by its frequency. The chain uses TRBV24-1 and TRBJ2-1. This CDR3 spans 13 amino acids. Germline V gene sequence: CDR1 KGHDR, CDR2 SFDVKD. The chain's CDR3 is CATSVGLYNEQFF.

The CDR3 loop reads CASTRRTGGTNKPQHF. This chain links TRBV6-6 with TRBJ1-5; TCRdb's assignment of TRBD1 cannot be checked, as there is no DNA. This CDR3 comprises 16 residues. The germline gives CDR1 MNHNY, CDR2 SVGAGI (reference sequence).

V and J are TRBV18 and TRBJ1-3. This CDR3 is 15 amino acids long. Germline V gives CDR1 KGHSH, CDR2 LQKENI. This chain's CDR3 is CASSTGVNSGNTIYF.

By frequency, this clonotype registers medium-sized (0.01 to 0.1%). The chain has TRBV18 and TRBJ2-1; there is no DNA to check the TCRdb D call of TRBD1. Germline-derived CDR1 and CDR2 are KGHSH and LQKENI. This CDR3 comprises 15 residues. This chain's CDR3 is CASSPWDRVLNEQFF.

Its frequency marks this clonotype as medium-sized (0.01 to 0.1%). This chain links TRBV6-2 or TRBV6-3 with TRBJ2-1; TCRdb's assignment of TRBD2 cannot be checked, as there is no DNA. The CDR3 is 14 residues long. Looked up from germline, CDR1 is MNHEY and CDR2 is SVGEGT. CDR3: CASLRGGGAYEQFF.

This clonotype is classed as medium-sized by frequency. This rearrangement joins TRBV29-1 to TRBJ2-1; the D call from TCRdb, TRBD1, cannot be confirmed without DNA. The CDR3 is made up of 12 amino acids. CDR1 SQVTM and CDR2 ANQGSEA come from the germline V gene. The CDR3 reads CSVYRGGNEQFF.

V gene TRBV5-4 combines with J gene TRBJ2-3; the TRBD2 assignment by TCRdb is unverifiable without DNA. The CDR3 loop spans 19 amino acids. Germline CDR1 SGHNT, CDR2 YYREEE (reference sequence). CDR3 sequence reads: CASSVGLAGAGFGTDTQYF.

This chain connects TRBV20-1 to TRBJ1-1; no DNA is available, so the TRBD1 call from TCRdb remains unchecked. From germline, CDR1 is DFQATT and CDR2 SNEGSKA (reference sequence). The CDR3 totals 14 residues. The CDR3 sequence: CSATLSTGNTEAFF.

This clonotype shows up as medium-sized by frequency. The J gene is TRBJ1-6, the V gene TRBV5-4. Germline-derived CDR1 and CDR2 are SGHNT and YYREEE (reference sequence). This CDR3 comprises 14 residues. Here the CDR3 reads CASSLSQGNSPLHF. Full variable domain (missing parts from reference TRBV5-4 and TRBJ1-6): ETGVTQSPTHLIKTRGQQVTLRCSSQSGHNTVSWYQQALGQGPQFIFQYYREEENGRGNFPPRFSGLQFPNYSSELNVNALELDDSALYLCASSLSQGNSPLHFGNGTRLTVT.

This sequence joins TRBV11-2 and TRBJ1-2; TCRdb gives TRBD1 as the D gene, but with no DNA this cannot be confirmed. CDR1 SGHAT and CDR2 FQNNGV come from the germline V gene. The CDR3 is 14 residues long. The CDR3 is CASSLSGQAIGYTF.

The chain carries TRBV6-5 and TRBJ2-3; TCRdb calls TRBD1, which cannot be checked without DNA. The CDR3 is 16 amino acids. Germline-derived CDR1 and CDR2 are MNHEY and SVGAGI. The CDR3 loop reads CASSYNGGASLDTQYF.

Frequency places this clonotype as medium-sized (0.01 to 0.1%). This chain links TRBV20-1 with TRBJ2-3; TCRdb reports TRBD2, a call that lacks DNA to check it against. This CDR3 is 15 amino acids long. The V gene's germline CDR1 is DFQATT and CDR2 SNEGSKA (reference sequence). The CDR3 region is CSARRLAGEADTQYF.

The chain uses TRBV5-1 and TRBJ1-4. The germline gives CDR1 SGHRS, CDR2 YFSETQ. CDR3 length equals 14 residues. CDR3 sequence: CASSFGPDVEKLFF.

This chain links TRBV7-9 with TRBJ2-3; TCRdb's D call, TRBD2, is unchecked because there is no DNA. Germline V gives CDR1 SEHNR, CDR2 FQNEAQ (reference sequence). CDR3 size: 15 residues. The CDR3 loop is CASNFLAGGPDTQYF.

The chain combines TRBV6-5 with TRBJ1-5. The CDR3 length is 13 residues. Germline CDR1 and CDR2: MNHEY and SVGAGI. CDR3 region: CASSYYSNQPQHF.

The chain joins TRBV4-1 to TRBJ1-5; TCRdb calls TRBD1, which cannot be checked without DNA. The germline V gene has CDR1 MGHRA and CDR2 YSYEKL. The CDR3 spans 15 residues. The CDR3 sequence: CASSQVTGGYQPQHF.

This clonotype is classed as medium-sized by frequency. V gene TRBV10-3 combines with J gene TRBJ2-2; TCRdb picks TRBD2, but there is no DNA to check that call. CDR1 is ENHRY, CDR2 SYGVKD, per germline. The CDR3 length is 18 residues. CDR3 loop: CAISERGLAGPNTGELFF.

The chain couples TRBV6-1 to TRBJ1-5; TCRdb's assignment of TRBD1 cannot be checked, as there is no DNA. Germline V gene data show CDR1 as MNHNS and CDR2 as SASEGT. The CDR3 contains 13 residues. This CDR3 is CASSDIPGEPQHF.

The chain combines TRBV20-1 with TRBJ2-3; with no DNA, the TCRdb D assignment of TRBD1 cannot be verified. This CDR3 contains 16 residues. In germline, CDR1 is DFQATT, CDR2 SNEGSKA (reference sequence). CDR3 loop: CSATSADREGTDTQYF.

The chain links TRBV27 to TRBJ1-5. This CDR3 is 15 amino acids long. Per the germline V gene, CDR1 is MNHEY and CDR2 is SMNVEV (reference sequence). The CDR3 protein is CASSLKIGLNQPQHF.

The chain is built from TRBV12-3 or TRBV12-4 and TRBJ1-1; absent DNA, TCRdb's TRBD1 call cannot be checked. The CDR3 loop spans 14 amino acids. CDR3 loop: CASSPLTGRTEAFF.

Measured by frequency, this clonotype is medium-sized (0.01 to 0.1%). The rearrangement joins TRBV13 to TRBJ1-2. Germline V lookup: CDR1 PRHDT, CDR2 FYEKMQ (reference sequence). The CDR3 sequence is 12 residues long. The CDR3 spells CASSLMGDGYTF.